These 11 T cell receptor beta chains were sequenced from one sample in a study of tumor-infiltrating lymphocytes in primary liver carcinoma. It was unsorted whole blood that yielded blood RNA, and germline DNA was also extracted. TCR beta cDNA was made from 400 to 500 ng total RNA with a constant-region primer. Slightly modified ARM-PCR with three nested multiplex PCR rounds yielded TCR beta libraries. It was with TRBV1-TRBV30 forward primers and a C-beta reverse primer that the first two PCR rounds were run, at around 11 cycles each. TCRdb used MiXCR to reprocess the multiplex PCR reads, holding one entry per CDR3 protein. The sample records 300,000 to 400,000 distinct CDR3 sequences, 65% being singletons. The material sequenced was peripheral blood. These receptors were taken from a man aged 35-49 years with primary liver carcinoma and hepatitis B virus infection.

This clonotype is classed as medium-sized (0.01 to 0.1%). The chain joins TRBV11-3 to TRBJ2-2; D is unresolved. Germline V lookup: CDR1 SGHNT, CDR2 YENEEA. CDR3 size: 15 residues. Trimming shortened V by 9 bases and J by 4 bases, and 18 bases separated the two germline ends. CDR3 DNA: TGTGCCAGGTGGCGCCTTAAACCCATCACCGGGGAGCTGTTTTTT. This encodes CARWRLKPITGELFF.

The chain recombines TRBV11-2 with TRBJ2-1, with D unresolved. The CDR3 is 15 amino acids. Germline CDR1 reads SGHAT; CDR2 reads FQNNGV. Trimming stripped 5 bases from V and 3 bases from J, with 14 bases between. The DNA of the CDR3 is TGTGCCAGCAGCCACAAGTCCTCACACTACAATGAGCAGTTCTTC. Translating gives CASSHKSSHYNEQFF.

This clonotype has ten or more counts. CDR3 DNA: TGTGCCACCCGACGGGATAGCAATCAGCCCCAGCATTTT. As protein: CATRRDSNQPQHF. V gene TRBV10-3 combines with J gene TRBJ1-5; D uncertain. The germline V gene encodes CDR1 ENHRY and CDR2 SYGVKD. This CDR3 spans 13 amino acids. V lost 10 bases to trimming and J lost 0 bases, with 10 bases between them.

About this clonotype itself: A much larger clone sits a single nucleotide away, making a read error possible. CDR3 amino acids: CASSGAGAYVQYF. CDR3 nucleotides: TGCGCCAGCAGCGGGGCCGGGGCCTACGTGCAGTACTTC. V usage is TRBV5-1 and J usage is TRBJ2-7, with D perhaps TRBD1 or TRBD2 (5 bases each). The length of the CDR3 is 13 residues. Germline lookup yields CDR1 SGHRS and CDR2 YFSETQ.

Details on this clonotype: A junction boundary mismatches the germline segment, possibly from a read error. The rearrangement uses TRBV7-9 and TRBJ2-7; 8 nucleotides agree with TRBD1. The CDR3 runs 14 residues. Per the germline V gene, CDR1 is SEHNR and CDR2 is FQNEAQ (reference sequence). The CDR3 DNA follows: TGTGCCACCAGCTTGGACAGGGTACCCTACGAACAGTACTTC. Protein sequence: CATSLDRVPYEQYF. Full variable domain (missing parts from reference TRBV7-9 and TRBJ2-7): DTGVSQNPRHKITKRGQNVTFRCDPISEHNRLYWYRQTLGQGPEFLTYFQNEAQLEKSRLLSDRFSAERPKGSFSTLEIQRTEQGDSAMYLCATSLDRVPYEQYFGPGTRLTVT.

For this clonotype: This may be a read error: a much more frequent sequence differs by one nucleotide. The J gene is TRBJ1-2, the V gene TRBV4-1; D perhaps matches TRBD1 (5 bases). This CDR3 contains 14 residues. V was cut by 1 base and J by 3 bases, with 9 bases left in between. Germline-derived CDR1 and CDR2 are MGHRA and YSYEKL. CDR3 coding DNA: TGCGCCAGCAGCCAAGCGCGGGGCGACTATGGCTACACCTTC. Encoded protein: CASSQARGDYGYTF.

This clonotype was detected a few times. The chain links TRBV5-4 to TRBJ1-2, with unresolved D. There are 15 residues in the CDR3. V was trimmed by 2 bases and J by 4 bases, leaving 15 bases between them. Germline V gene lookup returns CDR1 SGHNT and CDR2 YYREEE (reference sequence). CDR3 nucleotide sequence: TGTGCCAGCAGCTTTCCCCAGGTGGGCTTCTATGGCTACACCTTC. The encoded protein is CASSFPQVGFYGYTF.

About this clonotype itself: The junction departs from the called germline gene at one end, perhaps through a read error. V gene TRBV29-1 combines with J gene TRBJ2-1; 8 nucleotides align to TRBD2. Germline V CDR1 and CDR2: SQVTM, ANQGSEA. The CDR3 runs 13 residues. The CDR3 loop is CSARGGSYNEQFF. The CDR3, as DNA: TGCAGCGCTCGGGGGGGCTCCTATAATGAGCAGTTCTTC.

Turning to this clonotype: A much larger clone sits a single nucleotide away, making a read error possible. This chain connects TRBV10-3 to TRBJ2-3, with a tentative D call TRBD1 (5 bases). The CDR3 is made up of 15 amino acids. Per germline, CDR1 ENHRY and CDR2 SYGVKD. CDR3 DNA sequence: TGTGCCAACAGTTCCCCGGCAGGGAACACAGATACGCAGTATTTT. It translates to CANSSPAGNTDTQYF.

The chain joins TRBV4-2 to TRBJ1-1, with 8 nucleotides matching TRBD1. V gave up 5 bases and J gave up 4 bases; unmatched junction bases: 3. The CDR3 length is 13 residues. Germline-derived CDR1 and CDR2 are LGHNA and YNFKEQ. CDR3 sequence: CASSAGQGTEAFF. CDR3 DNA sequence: TGTGCCAGCAGCGCTGGACAGGGCACTGAAGCTTTCTTT.

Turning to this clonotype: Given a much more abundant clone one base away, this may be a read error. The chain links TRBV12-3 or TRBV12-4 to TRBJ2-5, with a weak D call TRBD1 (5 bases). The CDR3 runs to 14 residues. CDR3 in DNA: TGTACCAGCAGTACTGACAGAGAACAAGAGACCCAGTACTTC. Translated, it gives CTSSTDREQETQYF.